These 9 T cell receptor beta chains were sequenced from one sample in a study of cytomegalovirus exposure and HLA in healthy donors. Primers: 60 Vbeta forward and 13 Jbeta reverse. Sequencing used immunoSEQ multiplex PCR; TCRdb keeps in-frame clones, though not all of them. In the table there are some 120,000 clones, 60% to 85% of which are singletons. Input material: PBMCs. Receptor source: a female donor in good health and CMV-seronegative.

This chain connects TRBV27 to TRBJ2-7; 8 nucleotides match TRBD2. The CDR3 is made up of 14 amino acids. V lost 4 bases, J lost 3 bases, and 5 bases stayed unmatched. Germline lookup yields CDR1 MNHEY and CDR2 SMNVEV (reference sequence). Here the CDR3 DNA reads TGTGCCAGCAGTTCACTCCTAGCGGGCTACGAGCAGTACTTC. The encoded protein is CASSSLLAGYEQYF.

This chain joins TRBV12-2 and TRBJ1-1. TRBV12-2 is given as a pseudogene. CDR3 size: 15 residues. The CDR3 loop is CASRLGPQGGTEAFF. The CDR3 DNA sequence: TGTGCAAGTCGCTTAGGTCCTCAGGGAGGGACTGAAGCTTTCTTT.

In its sample, this clone was seen a few times. The rearrangement uses TRBV6-1 and TRBJ1-2; 10 bases fit TRBD1. Germline V gene sequence: CDR1 MNHNS, CDR2 SASEGT. The ends lost 5 bases at V and 7 bases at J; junction bases unmatched: 4. The CDR3 has 13 amino acids. DNA of the CDR3: TGTGCCAGCAGTCAGGACAGGGGGTCTGGCTACACCTTC. Its protein is CASSQDRGSGYTF.

The chain links TRBV5-4 to TRBJ2-7; D perhaps matches TRBD2 (5 bases). From germline, CDR1 is SGHNT and CDR2 YYREEE (reference sequence). The CDR3 is 15 amino acids. The germline V and J ends were trimmed by 0 bases and 6 bases, with 16 bases remaining between them. The CDR3 protein is CASSLERDLGSEQYF. The CDR3 nucleotides are TGTGCCAGCAGCTTGGAAAGAGACCTGGGGAGCGAGCAGTACTTC. The full variable domain, its missing parts supplied by reference TRBV5-4 and TRBJ2-7, is ETGVTQSPTHLIKTRGQQVTLRCSSQSGHNTVSWYQQALGQGPQFIFQYYREEENGRGNFPPRFSGLQFPNYSSELNVNALELDDSALYLCASSLERDLGSEQYFGPGTRLTVT.

The rearrangement links TRBV30 to TRBJ2-1; 8 bases align to TRBD2. The CDR3 is made up of 14 amino acids. Germline loops: CDR1 GTSNPN, CDR2 SVGIG (reference sequence). The V segment lost 5 bases and the J segment 4 bases; nucleotides outside the gene matches: 7. CDR3 in DNA: TGTGCCTGGGGAGGGACTAGAGGATACAATGAGCAGTTCTTC. Its protein product is CAWGGTRGYNEQFF.

J is TRBJ2-7 and V is TRBV11-2; 9 bases fit TRBD1. In germline, CDR1 is SGHAT, CDR2 FQNNGV. The CDR3 contains 17 residues. J gave up 4 bases and V 5 bases, and 15 bases lay outside the gene matches. The CDR3 DNA follows: TGTGCCAGCAGCCCCCACGATTGGGACAGGGTAGAGTACGAGCAGTACTTC. This translates into CASSPHDWDRVEYEQYF.

This clone showed up just once. The chain is built from TRBV7-2 and TRBJ1-5, with D possibly TRBD1 on 5 matching bases. The CDR3 totals 17 residues. In germline, CDR1 is SGHTA, CDR2 FQGNSA. The V and J ends lost 5 bases and 3 bases respectively, with 20 bases between them. In DNA, the CDR3 is TGTGCCAGCAGCCACGGAGGGGTACTACGATTCAATCAGCCCCAGCATTTT. As protein: CASSHGGVLRFNQPQHF.

The rearrangement joins TRBV7-9 to TRBJ1-4, with 8 nucleotides matching TRBD1. Germline V CDR1 and CDR2: SEHNR, FQNEAQ (reference sequence). The J segment lost 0 bases and the V segment lost 5 bases, leaving 8 bases of the junction unmatched. The length of the CDR3 is 17 residues. The CDR3 DNA is TGTGCCAGCAGCCTCGACAGGGGTTTTGCAACTAATGAAAAACTGTTTTTT. Translating gives CASSLDRGFATNEKLFF.

This chain links TRBV7-6 with TRBJ2-3; 7 positions match TRBD2. V was clipped by 8 bases and J by 5 bases; unmatched bases: 16. CDR3 length: 16 amino acids. CDR1 and CDR2 from the germline V gene are SGHVS and FNYEAQ. The CDR3 DNA is TGTGCCAGCGGCCCTTCATACGCGGGGGTCGGAGATACGCAGTATTTT. Protein sequence: CASGPSYAGVGDTQYF.